The clone carrying this T cell receptor beta chain occurred once. Its antigen is unknown. In the PCR, 60 Vbeta and 13 Jbeta primers were used. Using immunoSEQ multiplex PCR, the repertoire was profiled, and TCRdb retains in-frame clones only, with some absent. The sample carries 130,000 to 150,000 clones, around 83% recorded once. This sample was taken from a study of cytomegalovirus exposure and HLA in healthy donors. Study conclusions and caveats: A few V segments could not be told apart, such as TRBV6-2 and TRBV6-3, and were left out.

Trimming removed 0 bases at V and 8 bases at J, with 17 bases between. Germline V lookup: CDR1 SGHTA, CDR2 FQGNSA. The length of the CDR3 is 17 residues. The TCR comes from a man in his forties or fifties in good health and CMV-seropositive. The material sequenced was PBMCs. The gene calls are TRBV7-2 and TRBJ1-6; weak D call: TRBD1 (6 bases). DNA of the CDR3: TGTGCCAGCAGCTTAGCCCTTTTGCCAGGGGTTGATTCACCCCTCCACTTT. Its protein product is CASSLALLPGVDSPLHF.